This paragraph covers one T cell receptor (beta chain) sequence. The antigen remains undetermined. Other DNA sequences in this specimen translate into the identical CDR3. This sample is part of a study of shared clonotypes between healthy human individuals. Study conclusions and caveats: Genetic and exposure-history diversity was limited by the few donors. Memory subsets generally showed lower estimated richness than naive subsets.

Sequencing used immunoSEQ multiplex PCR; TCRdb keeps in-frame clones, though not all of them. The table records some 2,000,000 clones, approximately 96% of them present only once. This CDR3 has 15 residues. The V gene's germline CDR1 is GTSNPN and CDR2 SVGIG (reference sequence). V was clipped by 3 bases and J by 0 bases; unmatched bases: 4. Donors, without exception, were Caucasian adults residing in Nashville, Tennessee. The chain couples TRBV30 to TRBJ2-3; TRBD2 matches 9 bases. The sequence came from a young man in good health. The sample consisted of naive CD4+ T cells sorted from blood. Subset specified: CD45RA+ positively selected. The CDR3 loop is CAWSVAGDSTDTQYF. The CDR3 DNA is TGTGCCTGGAGCGTAGCGGGGGACAGCACAGATACGCAGTATTTT.